This T cell receptor (beta chain) was documented in a study of technical replicates of blood from four donors. This clone was counted a single time. V gave up 3 bases and J gave up 5 bases; unmatched junction bases: 3. The CDR3 runs 16 residues. Germline CDR1 reads LNHDA; CDR2 reads SQIVND (reference sequence). The repertoire was sequenced with immunoSEQ multiplex PCR; TCRdb's copy has only in-frame clones and lacks some. The sample holds about 62,000 clones; 70% to 90% are singletons and the top ten take 5.2%. The sample consisted of PBMCs. This TCR came from a human donor in good health. Some clones in this sample may be carry-over from other donors' samples. The chain uses TRBV19 and TRBJ2-3, with 15 bases lining up with TRBD2. CDR3 loop: CASSMGLAGGEDTQYF. In DNA form, the CDR3 reads TGTGCCAGTAGTATGGGACTAGCGGGAGGAGAAGATACGCAGTATTTT.